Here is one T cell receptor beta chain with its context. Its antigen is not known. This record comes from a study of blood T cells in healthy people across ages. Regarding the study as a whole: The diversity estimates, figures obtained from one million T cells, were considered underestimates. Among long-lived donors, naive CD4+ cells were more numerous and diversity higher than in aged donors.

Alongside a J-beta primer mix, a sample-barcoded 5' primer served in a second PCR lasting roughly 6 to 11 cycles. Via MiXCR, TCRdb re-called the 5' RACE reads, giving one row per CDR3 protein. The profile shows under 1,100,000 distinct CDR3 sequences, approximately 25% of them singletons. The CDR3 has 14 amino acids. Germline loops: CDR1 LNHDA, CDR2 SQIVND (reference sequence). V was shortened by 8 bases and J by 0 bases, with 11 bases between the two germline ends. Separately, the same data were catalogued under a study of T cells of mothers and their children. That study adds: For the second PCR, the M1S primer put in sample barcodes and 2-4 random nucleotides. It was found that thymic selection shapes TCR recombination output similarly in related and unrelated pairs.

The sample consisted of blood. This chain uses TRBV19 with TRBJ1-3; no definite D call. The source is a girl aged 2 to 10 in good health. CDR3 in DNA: TGTGCCAGTCTGGACTCTACCTCTGGAAACACCATATATTTT. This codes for CASLDSTSGNTIYF. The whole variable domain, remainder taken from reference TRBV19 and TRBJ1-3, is DGGITQSPKYLFRKEGQNVTLSCEQNLNHDAMYWYRQDPGQGLRLIYYSQIVNDFQKGDIAEGYSVSREKKESFPLTVTSAQKNPTAFYLCASLDSTSGNTIYFGEGSWLTVV.